The T cell receptor (beta chain) under discussion was sequenced for a study of blood T cell repertoires in COVID-19. At the level of the study: Sites across the United States, Italy and Spain contributed samples from acute and convalescent COVID-19.

Germline-derived CDR1 and CDR2 are MGHDK and SYGVNS. There are 13 residues in the CDR3. Trimming removed 1 base from V and 5 bases from J, with 8 bases in between. Per the study methods: Amplifying reference gene primers gave estimates of nucleated cell counts. Using immunoSEQ multiplex PCR, the repertoire was profiled, and TCRdb retains in-frame clones only, with some absent. V, J and clone size were drawn from that table, and D and trimming were deduced from the DNA. The data contain more than 85,000 clones, roughly 90% of them singletons. The sequenced sample consisted of peripheral blood. J is TRBJ1-2 and V is TRBV25-1, with D unresolved. The receptor was derived from a man in his sixties or seventies with acute or convalescent COVID-19. For the CDR3, the DNA is TGTGCCAGCAGTGAATTCGGACTGTATGGCTACACCTTC. It encodes CASSEFGLYGYTF.